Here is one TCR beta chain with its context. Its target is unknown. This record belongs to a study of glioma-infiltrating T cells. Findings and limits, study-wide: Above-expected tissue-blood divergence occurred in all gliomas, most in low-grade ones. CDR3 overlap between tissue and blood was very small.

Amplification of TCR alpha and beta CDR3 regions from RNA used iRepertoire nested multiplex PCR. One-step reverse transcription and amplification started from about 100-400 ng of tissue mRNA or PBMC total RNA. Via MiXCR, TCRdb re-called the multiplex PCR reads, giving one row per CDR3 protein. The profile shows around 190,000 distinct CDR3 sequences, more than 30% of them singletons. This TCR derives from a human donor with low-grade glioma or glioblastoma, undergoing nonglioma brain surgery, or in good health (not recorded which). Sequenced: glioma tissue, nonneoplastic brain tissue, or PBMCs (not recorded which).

CDR3 amino acids: CASSVASHAYEQYF. The CDR3 coding sequence is TGTGCCAGCAGCGTAGCAAGTCACGCCTACGAGCAGTACTTC. The rearrangement joins TRBV9 to TRBJ2-7; D call uncertain. V was pared by 0 bases and J by 2 bases, with 9 bases between. This CDR3 is 14 amino acids long. In germline, CDR1 is SGDLS, CDR2 YYNGEE.